This T cell receptor (beta chain) appears in the sequencing data of a study of blood T cell repertoires in COVID-19. This table comes from immunoSEQ multiplex PCR, and its TCRdb copy is limited to in-frame clones, with some not included. The sample has approximately 90,000 clones, about four fifths seen once. Germline CDR1 is LGHNA and CDR2 is YNFKEQ. The CDR3 is 18 amino acids. Trimming cost V 0 bases and J 2 bases; bases outside gene matches: 10. The chain is built from TRBV4-2 and TRBJ2-5; 9 bases fit TRBD2. The sequence came from a man aged 65 to 85 with COVID-19, enrolled during active disease. Sequencing was done on a sample of peripheral blood. The chain's CDR3 is CASSQDQGSGGRQETQYF. CDR3 DNA: TGTGCCAGCAGCCAAGATCAAGGAAGCGGGGGGCGGCAAGAGACCCAGTACTTC.